This T cell receptor beta chain was identified during a study of CD8+ T cells in alopecia areata. In the study overall: Tofacitinib was taken orally by treated patients, and the dose was 5 to 10 mg twice daily. Points from the study as a whole: In lesional scalp, particularly from alopecia totalis/universalis, clonality was higher than in normal scalp. Alphabeta T cells residing in normal skin are also sequenced in scalp samples.

In regard to this clone: Its antigen is unknown.

cDNA prepared by RNA extraction and subsequent reverse transcription served as the template for sequencing. Assay used: immunoSEQ multiplex PCR; TCRdb lists only in-frame clones, some missing. Of over 100,000 clones in the sample, about 50% were seen once. Those with alopecia areata gave lesional scalp punch biopsies and peripheral blood. The CDR3 loop spans 15 amino acids. Germline CDR1 SEHNR, CDR2 FQNEAQ (reference sequence). Trimming left V 1 base short and J 5 bases short, with 14 bases between. Sequenced here: CD8+ T cells sorted from blood, sampled at week 0. V and J are TRBV7-9 and TRBJ1-1; weak D call: TRBD1 (6 bases). The receptor's source is a human donor with alopecia areata. CDR3 DNA sequence: TGTGCCAGCAGCTTAGGGGGGCAGGGCTGGACTGAAGCTTTCTTT. Protein sequence: CASSLGGQGWTEAFF.